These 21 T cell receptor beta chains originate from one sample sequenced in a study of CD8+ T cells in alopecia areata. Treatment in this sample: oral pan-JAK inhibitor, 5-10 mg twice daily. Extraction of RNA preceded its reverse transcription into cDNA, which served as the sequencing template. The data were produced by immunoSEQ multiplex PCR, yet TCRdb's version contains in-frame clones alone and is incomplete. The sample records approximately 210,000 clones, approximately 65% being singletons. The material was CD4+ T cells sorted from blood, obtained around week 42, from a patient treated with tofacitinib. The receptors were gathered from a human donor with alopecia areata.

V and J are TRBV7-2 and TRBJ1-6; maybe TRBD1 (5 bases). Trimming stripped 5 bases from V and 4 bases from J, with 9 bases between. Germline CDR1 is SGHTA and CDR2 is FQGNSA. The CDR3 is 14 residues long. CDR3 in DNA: TGTGCCAGCAGCCCGACAGCATATAATTCACCCCTCCACTTT. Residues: CASSPTAYNSPLHF.

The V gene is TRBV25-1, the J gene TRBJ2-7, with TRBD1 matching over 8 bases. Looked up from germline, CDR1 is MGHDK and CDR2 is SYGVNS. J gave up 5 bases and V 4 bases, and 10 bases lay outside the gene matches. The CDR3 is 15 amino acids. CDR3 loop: CASSAPDRGRNEQYF. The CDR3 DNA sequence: TGTGCCAGCAGTGCACCCGACAGGGGAAGGAACGAGCAGTACTTC.

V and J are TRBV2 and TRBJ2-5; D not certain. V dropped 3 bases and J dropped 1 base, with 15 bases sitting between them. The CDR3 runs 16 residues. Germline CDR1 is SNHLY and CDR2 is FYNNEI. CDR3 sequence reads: CASSEGSRHTQETQYF. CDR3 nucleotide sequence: TGTGCCAGCAGTGAGGGTTCTAGACACACCCAAGAGACCCAGTACTTC.

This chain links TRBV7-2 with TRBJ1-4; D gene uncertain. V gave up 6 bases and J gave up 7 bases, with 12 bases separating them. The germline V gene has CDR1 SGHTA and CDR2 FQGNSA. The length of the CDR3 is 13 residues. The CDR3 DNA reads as TGTGCCAGCAGTAGGATGTGGGGTGAAAAACTGTTTTTT. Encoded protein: CASSRMWGEKLFF. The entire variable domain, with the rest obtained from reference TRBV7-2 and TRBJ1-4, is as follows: GAGVSQSPSNKVTEKGKDVELRCDPISGHTALYWYRQSLGQGLEFLIYFQGNSAPDKSGLPSDRFSAERTGGSVSTLTIQRTQQEDSAVYLCASSRMWGEKLFFGSGTQLSVL.

This CDR3 reads CSVSLRQGVPEAFF. The CDR3 DNA reads TGCAGCGTTTCGCTAAGGCAGGGGGTCCCTGAAGCTTTCTTT. The rearrangement uses TRBV29-1 and TRBJ1-1, with 7 nucleotides matching TRBD1. Germline V gene lookup returns CDR1 SQVTM and CDR2 ANQGSEA. The CDR3 contains 14 residues. J lost 6 bases, V lost 5 bases, and 12 bases had no gene match.

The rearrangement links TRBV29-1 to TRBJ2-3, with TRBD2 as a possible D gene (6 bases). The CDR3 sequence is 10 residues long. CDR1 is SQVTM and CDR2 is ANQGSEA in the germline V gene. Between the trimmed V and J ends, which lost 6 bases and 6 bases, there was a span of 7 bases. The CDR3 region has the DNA TGCAGCGTCCGGGGGGATACGCAGTATTTT. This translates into CSVRGDTQYF.

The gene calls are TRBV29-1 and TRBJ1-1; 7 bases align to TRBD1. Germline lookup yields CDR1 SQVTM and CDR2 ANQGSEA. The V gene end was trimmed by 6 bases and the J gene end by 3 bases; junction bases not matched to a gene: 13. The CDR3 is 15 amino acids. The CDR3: CSVGIDRAQHTEAFF. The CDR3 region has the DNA TGCAGCGTGGGGATAGACAGGGCTCAGCACACTGAAGCTTTCTTT.

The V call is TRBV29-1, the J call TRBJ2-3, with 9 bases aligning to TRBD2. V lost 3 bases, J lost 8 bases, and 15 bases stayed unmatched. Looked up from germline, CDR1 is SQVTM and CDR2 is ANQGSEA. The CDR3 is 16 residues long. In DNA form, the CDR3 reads TGCAGCGTTGACTCGGTCGCGGGCGGGGGGGCCGGTACGCAGTATTTT. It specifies CSVDSVAGGGAGTQYF.

CDR3 nucleotide sequence: TGTGCCAGCAGTAAAAACAGGGGCCCCACAGATACGCAGTATTTT. Translated, it gives CASSKNRGPTDTQYF. The rearrangement joins TRBV2 to TRBJ2-3, with 7 nucleotides matching TRBD1. V lost 5 bases and J lost 2; bases outside the gene matches: 7. This CDR3 is 15 amino acids long. Looked up from germline, CDR1 is SNHLY and CDR2 is FYNNEI.

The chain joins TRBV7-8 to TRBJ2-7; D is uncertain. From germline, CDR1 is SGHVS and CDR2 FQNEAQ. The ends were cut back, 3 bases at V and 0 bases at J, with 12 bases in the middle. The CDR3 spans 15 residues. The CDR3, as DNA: TGTGCCAGCAGCTTTAATTCTCAGAGCTCCTACGAGCAGTACTTC. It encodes CASSFNSQSSYEQYF. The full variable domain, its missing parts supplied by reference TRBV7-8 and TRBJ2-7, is GAGVSQSPRYKVAKRGQDVALRCDPISGHVSLFWYQQALGQGPEFLTYFQNEAQLDKSGLPSDRFFAERPEGSVSTLKIQRTQQEDSAVYLCASSFNSQSSYEQYFGPGTRLTVT.

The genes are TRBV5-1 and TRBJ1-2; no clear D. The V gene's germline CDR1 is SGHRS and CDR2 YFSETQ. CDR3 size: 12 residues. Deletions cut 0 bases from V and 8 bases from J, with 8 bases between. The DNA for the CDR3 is TGCGCCAGCAGCTTGGAAGGGTGGGGCTACACCTTC. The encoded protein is CASSLEGWGYTF.

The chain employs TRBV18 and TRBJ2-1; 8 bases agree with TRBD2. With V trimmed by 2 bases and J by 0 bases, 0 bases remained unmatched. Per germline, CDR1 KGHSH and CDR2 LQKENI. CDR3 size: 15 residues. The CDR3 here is CASSPSGGSYNEQFF. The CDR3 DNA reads TGTGCCAGCTCACCAAGCGGGGGCTCCTACAATGAGCAGTTCTTC.

CDR3 sequence (DNA): TGCAGCGTCCGGGGGACAGGGAGGGGAGATACGCAGTATTTT. It codes for CSVRGTGRGDTQYF. The gene calls are TRBV29-1 and TRBJ2-3; TRBD1 matches at 9 bases. Losses at the gene ends were 6 bases for V and 5 bases for J; bases not matched to a gene: 9. Germline-derived CDR1 and CDR2 are SQVTM and ANQGSEA. CDR3 size: 14 residues.

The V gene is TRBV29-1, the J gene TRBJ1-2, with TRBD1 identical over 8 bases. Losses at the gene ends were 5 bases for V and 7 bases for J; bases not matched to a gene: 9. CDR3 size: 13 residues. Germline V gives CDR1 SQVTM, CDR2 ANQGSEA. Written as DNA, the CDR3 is TGCAGCGTTTCCAGGGACAGGCTGGGTGGCTACACCTTC. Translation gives CSVSRDRLGGYTF.

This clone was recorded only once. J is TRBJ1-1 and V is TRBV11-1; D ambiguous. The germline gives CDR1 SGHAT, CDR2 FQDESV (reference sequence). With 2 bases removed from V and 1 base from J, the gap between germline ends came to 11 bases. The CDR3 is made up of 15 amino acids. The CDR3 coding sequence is TGTGCCAGCAGCTTACGGCGGCAGTCGAACACTGAAGCTTTCTTT. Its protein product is CASSLRRQSNTEAFF.

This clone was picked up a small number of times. The CDR3 spells CASSGLAGGSSYNEQFF. The CDR3 DNA is TGTGCCAGCTCAGGACTAGCGGGGGGTTCTTCCTACAATGAGCAGTTCTTC. The chain combines TRBV13 with TRBJ2-1; 14 nucleotides line up with TRBD2. The trim removed 8 bases at V and 1 base at J, leaving 7 bases unmatched. The germline CDR1 and CDR2 sequences are PRHDT and FYEKMQ (reference sequence). The CDR3 is made up of 17 amino acids.

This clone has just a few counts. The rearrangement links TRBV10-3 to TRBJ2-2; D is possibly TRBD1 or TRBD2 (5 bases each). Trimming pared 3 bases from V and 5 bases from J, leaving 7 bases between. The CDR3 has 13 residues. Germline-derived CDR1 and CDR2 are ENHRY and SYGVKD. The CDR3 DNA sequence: TGTGCCATCAGTGATGGGGGAACCGGGGAGCTGTTTTTT. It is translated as CAISDGGTGELFF.

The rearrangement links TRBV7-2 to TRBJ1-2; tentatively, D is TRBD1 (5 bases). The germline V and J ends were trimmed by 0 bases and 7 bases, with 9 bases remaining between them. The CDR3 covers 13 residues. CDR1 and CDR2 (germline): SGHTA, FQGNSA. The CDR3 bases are TGTGCCAGCAGCTTAGCAAGGGGCGCTGGCTACACCTTC. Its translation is CASSLARGAGYTF.

CDR3 sequence reads: CASSPDTGIKGSPLHF. The CDR3, as DNA: TGTGCCAGCAGCCCGGATACCGGGATTAAGGGTTCACCCCTCCACTTT. V and J are TRBV13 and TRBJ1-6; no reliable D call. CDR3 length: 16 residues. Germline CDR1 and CDR2: PRHDT and FYEKMQ (reference sequence). The V end was cut by 5 bases, the J end by 9 bases, with 20 bases between. Using reference TRBV13 and TRBJ1-6 for the parts outside the CDR3, the full variable domain is AAGVIQSPRHLIKEKRETATLKCYPIPRHDTVYWYQQGPGQDPQFLISFYEKMQSDKGSIPDRFSAQQFSDYHSELNMSSLELGDSALYFCASSPDTGIKGSPLHFGNGTRLTVT.

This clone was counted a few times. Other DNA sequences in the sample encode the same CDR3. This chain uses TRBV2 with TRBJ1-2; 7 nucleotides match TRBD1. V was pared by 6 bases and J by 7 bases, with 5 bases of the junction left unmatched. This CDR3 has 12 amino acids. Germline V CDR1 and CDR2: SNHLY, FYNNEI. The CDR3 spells CASSGTVTGYTF. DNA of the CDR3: TGTGCCAGCAGCGGGACAGTGACTGGCTACACCTTC.

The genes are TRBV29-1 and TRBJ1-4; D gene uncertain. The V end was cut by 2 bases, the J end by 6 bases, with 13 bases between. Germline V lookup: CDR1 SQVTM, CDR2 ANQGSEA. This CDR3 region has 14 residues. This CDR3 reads CSVEFSHADEKLFF. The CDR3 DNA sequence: TGCAGCGTTGAATTTTCGCACGCCGATGAAAAACTGTTTTTT.